What follows is one T cell receptor (beta chain) and its context. Original processing notes: Reference gene primer amplification gave estimated nucleated cell counts. Repertoires were generated with immunoSEQ multiplex PCR, while TCRdb's copy carries only in-frame clones and drops some. The D gene and trimming were derived from the DNA, and the V and J assignments and clone size from that table. The sample lists about 300,000 clones; approximately 91% were seen once. Participants came from some 23 US areas, aged about 18 to 89 years. Researchers sorted participants into cohorts using their self-reported clinical history. Before being deemed recovered, Cohort 3 donors had two negative PCRs, clearance, or symptom resolution. This entry belongs to a study of blood T cell repertoires in COVID-19. V was clipped by 2 bases and J by 0 bases, with 8 bases between them. Germline CDR1 and CDR2: SGHRS and YFSETQ. The CDR3 consists of 14 residues.

The gene calls are TRBV5-1 and TRBJ1-1; possibly TRBD1 for D (5 bases). The TCR originated in a man aged 55-75 years who had recovered from COVID-19. The sample comprised PBMCs or T cells enriched from blood (not recorded which). In DNA form, the CDR3 reads TGCGCCAGCAGCTTAGGGGACTTGAACACTGAAGCTTTCTTT. Protein product: CASSLGDLNTEAFF.